The entry below gives a single T cell receptor (beta chain) sequence along with its context. Antigen: not known. Other DNA sequences in the sample encode the same CDR3. This sample was taken from a study of OX40 agonist ivuxolimab in advanced cancers. About the research overall: Cohort: 65% to 90% men, mean age about 60, aged roughly 23 to 79.

The germline V gene encodes CDR1 SGHRS and CDR2 YFSETQ. There are 16 residues in the CDR3. V gave up 0 bases and J gave up 4 bases; unmatched junction bases: 4. General study points: Among T cells, CD8+ cells averaged more expanded clones than CD4+ cells. Circulating CD4+ and CD8+ T cells showed clonal expansion by week 6 at 0.1 to 3.0 mg/kg.

The data were produced by immunoSEQ multiplex PCR, yet TCRdb's version contains in-frame clones alone and is incomplete. The profile covers approximately 80,000 clones, with around 90% appearing a single time and about 0.2% taken by the ten largest. The rearrangement joins TRBV5-1 to TRBJ2-1; 10 bases map to TRBD2. The clonotype was recovered from an adult with an advanced solid tumor such as melanoma, head and neck, liver or kidney cancer. This specimen was CD4+ or CD8+ T cells sorted from blood, taken in a trial of the OX40 agonist ivuxolimab. The CDR3 DNA reads as TGCGCCAGCAGCTTGGAAGGACTAGCGGTATACAATGAGCAGTTCTTC. Amino acids: CASSLEGLAVYNEQFF.